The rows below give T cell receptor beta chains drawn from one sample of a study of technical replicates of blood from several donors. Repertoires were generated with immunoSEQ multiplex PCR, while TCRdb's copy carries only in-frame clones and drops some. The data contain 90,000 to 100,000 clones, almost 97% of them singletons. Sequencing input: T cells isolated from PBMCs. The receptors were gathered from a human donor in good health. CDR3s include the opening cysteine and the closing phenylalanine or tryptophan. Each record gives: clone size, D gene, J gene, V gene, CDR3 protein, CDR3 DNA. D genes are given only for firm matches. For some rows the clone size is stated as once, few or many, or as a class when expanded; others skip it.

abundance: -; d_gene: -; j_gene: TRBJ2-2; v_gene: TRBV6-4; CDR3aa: CASSDEAVGELFF; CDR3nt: TGTGCCAGCAGTGATGAGGCGGTCGGGGAGCTGTTTTTT
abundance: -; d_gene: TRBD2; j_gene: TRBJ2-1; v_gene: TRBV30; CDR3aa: CACSGSLGNEQFF; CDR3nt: TGTGCCTGTAGCGGGAGTTTAGGTAATGAGCAGTTCTTC
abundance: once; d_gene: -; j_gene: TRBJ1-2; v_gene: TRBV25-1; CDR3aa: CASSDGPYGYTF; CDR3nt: TGTGCCAGCAGTGATGGCCCTTATGGCTACACCTTC
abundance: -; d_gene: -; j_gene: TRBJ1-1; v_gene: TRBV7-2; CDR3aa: CASSLQVTEAFF; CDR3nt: TGTGCCAGCAGCTTACAGGTGACTGAAGCTTTCTTT
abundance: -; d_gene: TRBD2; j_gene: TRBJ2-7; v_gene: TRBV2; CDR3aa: CASSDLAGAIYEQYF; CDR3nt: TGTGCCAGCAGTGATCTAGCGGGAGCTATCTACGAGCAGTACTTC
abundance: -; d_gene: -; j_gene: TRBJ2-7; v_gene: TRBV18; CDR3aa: CASSGEDYEQYF; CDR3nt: TGTGCCAGCTCAGGCGAGGACTACGAGCAGTACTTC
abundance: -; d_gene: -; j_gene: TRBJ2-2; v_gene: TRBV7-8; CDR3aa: CASSSRQARNTGELFF; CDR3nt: TGTGCCAGCAGCTCCCGACAGGCGAGGAACACCGGGGAGCTGTTTTTT
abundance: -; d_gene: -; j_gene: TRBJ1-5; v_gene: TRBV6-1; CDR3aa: CASSEAGGVQPQHF; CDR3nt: TGTGCCAGCAGTGAAGCTGGGGGGGTTCAGCCCCAGCATTTT
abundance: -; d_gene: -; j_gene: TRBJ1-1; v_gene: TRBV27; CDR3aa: CASSSTGNTEAFF; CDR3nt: TGTGCCAGCAGTTCCACAGGGAACACTGAAGCTTTCTTT
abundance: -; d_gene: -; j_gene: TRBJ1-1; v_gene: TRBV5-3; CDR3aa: CARSFLVRAEAFF; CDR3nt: TGTGCCAGAAGCTTTTTGGTGAGAGCTGAAGCTTTCTTT
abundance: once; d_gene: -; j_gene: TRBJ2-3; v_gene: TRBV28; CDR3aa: CASTPLSTDTQYF; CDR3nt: TGTGCCAGCACCCCTCTTAGCACAGATACGCAGTATTTT
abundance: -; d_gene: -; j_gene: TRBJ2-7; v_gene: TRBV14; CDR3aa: CASSQEEGLNYEQYF; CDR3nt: TGTGCCAGCAGCCAGGAGGAGGGTCTGAACTACGAGCAGTACTTC
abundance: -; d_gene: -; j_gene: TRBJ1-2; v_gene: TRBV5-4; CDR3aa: CASSLGSEGYTF; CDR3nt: TGTGCCAGCAGCTTGGGGTCAGAAGGCTACACCTTC
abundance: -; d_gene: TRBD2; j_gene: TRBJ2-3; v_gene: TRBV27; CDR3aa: CASMGLAGVDTQYF; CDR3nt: TGTGCCAGCATGGGACTAGCGGGAGTAGATACGCAGTATTTT
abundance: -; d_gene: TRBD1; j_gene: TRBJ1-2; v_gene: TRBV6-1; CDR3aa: CASSGRDRGSLYGYTF; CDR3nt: TGTGCCAGCAGTGGGCGGGACAGGGGCTCTCTGTATGGCTACACCTTC
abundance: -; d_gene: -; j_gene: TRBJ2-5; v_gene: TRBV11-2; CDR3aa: CASSLGTYPETQYF; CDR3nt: TGTGCCAGCAGCTTAGGGACATACCCAGAGACCCAGTACTTC
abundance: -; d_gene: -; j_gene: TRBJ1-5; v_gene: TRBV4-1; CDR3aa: CASSQNYRPDQPQHF; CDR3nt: TGCGCCAGCAGCCAGAATTACAGGCCTGATCAGCCCCAGCATTTT
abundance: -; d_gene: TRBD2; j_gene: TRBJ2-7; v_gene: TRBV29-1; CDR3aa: CSGSGRHPYEQYF; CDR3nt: TGCAGCGGGAGCGGGAGGCACCCCTACGAGCAGTACTTC
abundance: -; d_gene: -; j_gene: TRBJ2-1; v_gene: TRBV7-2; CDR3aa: CASSLARAAPYNEQFF; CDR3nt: TGTGCCAGCAGCTTAGCGCGAGCGGCCCCCTACAATGAGCAGTTCTTC
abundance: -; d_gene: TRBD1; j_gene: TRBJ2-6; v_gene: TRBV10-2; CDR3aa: CASSDNRGLSGANVLTF; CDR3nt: TGCGCCAGCAGTGATAACAGGGGGCTTTCTGGGGCCAACGTCCTGACTTTC
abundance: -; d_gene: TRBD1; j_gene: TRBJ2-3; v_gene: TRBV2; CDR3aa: CASTPGTGLTDTQYF; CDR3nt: TGTGCCAGCACCCCCGGGACAGGGCTTACAGATACGCAGTATTTT
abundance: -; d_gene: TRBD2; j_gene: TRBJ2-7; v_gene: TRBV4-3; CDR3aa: CASSLRTSGINSEQYF; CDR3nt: TGCGCCAGCAGCCTCCGGACTAGCGGGATCAATAGCGAGCAGTACTTC
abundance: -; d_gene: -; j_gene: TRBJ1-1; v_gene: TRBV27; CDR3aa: CASSPRLGVTEAFF; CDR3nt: TGTGCCAGCAGTCCCCGGCTTGGAGTCACTGAAGCTTTCTTT
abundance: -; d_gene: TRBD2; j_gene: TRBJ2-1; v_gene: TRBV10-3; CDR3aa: CAISESPSGRAYNEQFF; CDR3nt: TGTGCCATCAGTGAATCCCCTAGCGGGAGGGCCTACAATGAGCAGTTCTTC
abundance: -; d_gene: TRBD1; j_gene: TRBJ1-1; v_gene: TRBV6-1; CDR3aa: CASSDGTAMNTEAFF; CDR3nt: TGTGCCAGCAGTGACGGGACAGCTATGAACACTGAAGCTTTCTTT
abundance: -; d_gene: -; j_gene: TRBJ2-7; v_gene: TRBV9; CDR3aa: CASSAMNSRAFGEQYF; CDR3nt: TGTGCCAGCAGCGCAATGAACTCCAGGGCGTTTGGTGAGCAGTACTTC
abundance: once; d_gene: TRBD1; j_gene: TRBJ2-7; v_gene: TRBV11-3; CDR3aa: CASSLLGTGLSYEQYF; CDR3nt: TGTGCCAGCAGCTTACTCGGGACAGGGCTCTCCTACGAGCAGTACTTC
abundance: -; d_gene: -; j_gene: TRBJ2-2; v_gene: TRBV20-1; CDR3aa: CSARAREELFF; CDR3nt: TGCAGTGCTAGGGCCAGGGAGGAGCTGTTTTTT
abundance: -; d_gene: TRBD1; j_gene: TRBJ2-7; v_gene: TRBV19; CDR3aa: CASRRSDRGRYEQYF; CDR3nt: TGTGCCAGTAGGCGGTCGGACAGGGGGCGGTACGAGCAGTACTTC
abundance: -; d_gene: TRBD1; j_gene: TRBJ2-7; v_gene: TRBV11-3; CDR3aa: CASTEQVPGQGAGEQYF; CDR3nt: TGTGCCAGCACCGAACAAGTCCCGGGACAGGGGGCGGGCGAGCAGTACTTC
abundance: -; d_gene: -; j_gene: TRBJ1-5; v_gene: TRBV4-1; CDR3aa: CASSQEGGVGQPQHF; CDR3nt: TGCGCCAGCAGCCAAGAGGGGGGGGTTGGTCAGCCCCAGCATTTT
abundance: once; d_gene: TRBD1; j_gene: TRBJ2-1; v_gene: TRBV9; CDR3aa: CASSTEGTASYNEQFF; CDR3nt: TGTGCCAGCAGCACAGAGGGGACAGCCTCCTACAATGAGCAGTTCTTC
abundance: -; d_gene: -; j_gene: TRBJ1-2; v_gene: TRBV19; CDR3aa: CASTAAGLGYTF; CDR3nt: TGTGCCAGTACCGCAGCAGGGCTTGGCTACACCTTC
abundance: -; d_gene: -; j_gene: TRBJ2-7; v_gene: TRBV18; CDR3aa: CASSPPNVAYEQYF; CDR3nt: TGTGCCAGCTCACCACCGAACGTAGCCTACGAGCAGTACTTC
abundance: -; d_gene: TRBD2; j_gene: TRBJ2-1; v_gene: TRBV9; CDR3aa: CASSPRLAGYNEQFF; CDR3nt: TGTGCCAGCAGCCCAAGACTAGCGGGCTACAATGAGCAGTTCTTC
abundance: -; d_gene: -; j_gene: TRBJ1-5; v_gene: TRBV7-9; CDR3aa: CASSFSGWGGYQPQHF; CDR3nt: TGTGCCAGCAGCTTCAGCGGGTGGGGGGGTTACCAGCCCCAGCATTTT